These T cell receptor beta chains were read from a single sample in a study of blood T cell repertoires in COVID-19. Assay used: immunoSEQ multiplex PCR; TCRdb lists only in-frame clones, some missing. The sample carries roughly 90,000 clones, 85% to 90% recorded once. What was sequenced was peripheral blood. The receptors here all came from a human donor in a cohort sampled during active COVID-19. The CDR3 runs from the conserved cysteine through the conserved F or W. D genes are given only for firm matches. Size values are once, few and many counts, or a class for expanded clones, and some rows have none.

V gene	D gene	clone size	J gene	CDR3 protein	CDR3 DNA
TRBV28	TRBD1	.	TRBJ2-5	CASSLQGRYQETQYF	TGTGCCAGCAGTCTACAGGGGCGGTACCAAGAGACCCAGTACTTC
TRBV30	.	.	TRBJ1-5	CAWSVEGNQPQHF	TGTGCCTGGAGTGTGGAGGGAAATCAGCCCCAGCATTTT
TRBV10-3	.	.	TRBJ2-3	CAISDMGGPDTQYF	TGTGCCATCAGTGATATGGGGGGGCCAGATACGCAGTATTTT
TRBV24-1	.	.	TRBJ1-1	CATSSPGNTEAFF	TGTGCCACCAGTTCCCCGGGGAACACTGAAGCTTTCTTT
TRBV3-1/TRBV3-2	TRBD1	.	TRBJ1-1	CASSANTGDTEAFF	TGTGCCAGCAGTGCTAACACAGGGGACACTGAAGCTTTCTTT
TRBV18	TRBD1	.	TRBJ2-6	CASSPGQGANVLTF	TGTGCCAGCTCACCGGGACAGGGAGCCAACGTCCTGACTTTC
TRBV13	.	.	TRBJ2-3	CASSSLTGGTDTQYF	TGTGCCAGCAGTTCACTCACAGGCGGGACCGATACGCAGTATTTT
TRBV28	.	.	TRBJ1-4	CASSFHQGTLNEKLFF	TGTGCCAGCAGTTTCCACCAGGGGACCCTTAATGAAAAACTGTTTTTT
TRBV27	TRBD1	.	TRBJ1-5	CASRSQGASNQPQHF	TGTGCCAGCAGAAGTCAGGGGGCCAGCAATCAGCCCCAGCATTTT
TRBV4-1	.	.	TRBJ2-4	CASSQGQSYENIQYF	TGCGCCAGCAGCCAGGGGCAGAGTTACGAAAACATTCAGTACTTC
TRBV12-5	.	.	TRBJ1-5	CASGLPPRYWPQHF	TGTGCTAGTGGTTTGCCCCCCAGGTATTGGCCCCAGCATTTT
TRBV10-1	TRBD2	.	TRBJ2-3	CASSESPAGGGSDTQYF	TGCGCCAGCAGTGAGTCGCCAGCGGGAGGTGGTTCAGATACGCAGTATTTT
TRBV7-3	TRBD2	.	TRBJ2-5	CASSPRTSGRRETQYF	TGTGCCAGCAGCCCGCGGACTAGCGGGAGGAGGGAGACCCAGTACTTC
TRBV27	TRBD1	.	TRBJ1-6	CASSLAGTGYSPLHF	TGTGCCAGCAGTTTAGCGGGGACAGGGTATTCACCCCTCCACTTT
TRBV5-4	.	.	TRBJ2-1	CASTTPNIADYNEQFF	TGTGCCAGCACCACCCCTAATATAGCAGACTACAATGAGCAGTTCTTC
TRBV5-1	.	.	TRBJ2-7	CASSLPDPEAYEQYF	TGCGCCAGCAGCCTCCCTGACCCGGAGGCGTACGAGCAGTACTTC
TRBV20-1	.	once	TRBJ1-2	CSASGGREVVYGYTF	TGCAGTGCTAGTGGGGGGAGGGAGGTGGTCTATGGCTACACCTTC
TRBV28	.	.	TRBJ2-2	CASREVTGELFF	TGTGCCAGCAGAGAGGTAACCGGGGAGCTGTTTTTT
TRBV9	TRBD1	.	TRBJ2-5	CASSAPQTGTIGTQYF	TGTGCCAGCAGCGCGCCACAGACAGGGACAATAGGGACCCAGTACTTC
TRBV9	.	.	TRBJ2-1	CASSDPIGATVYNEQFF	TGTGCCAGCAGCGATCCTATTGGGGCTACCGTTTACAATGAGCAGTTCTTC
TRBV28	.	.	TRBJ1-6	CATLQRENSPLHF	TGTGCCACCCTCCAGAGGGAAAATTCACCCCTCCACTTT
TRBV6-5	.	once	TRBJ2-2	CASSLRTGNTGELFF	TGTGCCAGCAGCCTTCGTACGGGGAACACCGGGGAGCTGTTTTTT
TRBV7-2	TRBD1	once	TRBJ1-5	CASSLGGQHNQPQHF	TGTGCCAGCAGCTTAGGGGGACAGCACAATCAGCCCCAGCATTTT
TRBV7-2	TRBD2	.	TRBJ2-1	CASSPRTSGRAEQFF	TGTGCCAGCAGCCCCCGGACTAGCGGGAGGGCTGAGCAGTTCTTC
TRBV9	TRBD2	.	TRBJ2-1	CASSQGLAGTNNEQFF	TGTGCCAGCAGCCAGGGACTAGCGGGGACCAACAATGAGCAGTTCTTC
TRBV3-1/TRBV3-2	TRBD2	.	TRBJ2-3	CASSQGAGLAGDTQYF	TGTGCCAGCAGCCAAGGAGCGGGGCTAGCGGGAGATACGCAGTATTTT
TRBV2	.	.	TRBJ1-5	CASSPESGKQPQHF	TGTGCCAGCAGCCCCGAGTCAGGGAAACAGCCCCAGCATTTT
TRBV7-9	.	.	TRBJ1-1	CASSYQGVPGGGGTEAFF	TGTGCCAGCAGCTACCAAGGGGTTCCCGGGGGAGGGGGAACTGAAGCTTTCTTT
TRBV24-1	TRBD1	.	TRBJ2-3	CATGRGQDSDTQYF	TGTGCCACCGGAAGAGGACAGGATAGTGATACGCAGTATTTT
TRBV6-2/TRBV6-3	TRBD2	few	TRBJ2-3	CASSTKREKADTQYF	TGTGCCAGCAGTACAAAGCGGGAGAAGGCAGATACGCAGTATTTT
TRBV9	.	.	TRBJ1-4	CASSLGELNEKLFF	TGTGCCAGCAGTCTCGGGGAGTTAAATGAAAAACTGTTTTTT
TRBV12-3/TRBV12-4	.	.	TRBJ1-5	CASSRQYNQPQHF	TGTGCCAGCAGTCGACAGTACAATCAGCCCCAGCATTTT
TRBV27	TRBD2	.	TRBJ2-7	CASSLGRVYEQYF	TGTGCCAGCAGTTTGGGGAGGGTCTACGAGCAGTACTTC
TRBV21-1	.	once	TRBJ2-3	CASSGRTGGSTDTQYF	TGTGCCAGCAGCGGCCGGACAGGAGGGTCCACAGATACGCAGTATTTT
TRBV30	.	.	TRBJ1-3	CAWSEGWRTSGNTIYF	TGTGCCTGGAGTGAAGGGTGGAGGACCTCTGGAAACACCATATATTTT
TRBV28	.	.	TRBJ2-4	CASSLRGGMNIQYF	TGTGCCAGCAGTTTAAGGGGGGGAATGAACATTCAGTACTTC
TRBV9	.	once	TRBJ1-6	CASSAPGGVGSPLHF	TGTGCCAGCAGCGCCCCGGGGGGGGTGGGCTCACCCCTCCACTTT
TRBV7-9	TRBD1	.	TRBJ1-1	CASSSWTGGPSNTEAFF	TGTGCCAGCAGCTCGTGGACAGGGGGTCCCTCAAACACTGAAGCTTTCTTT
TRBV24-1	TRBD1	.	TRBJ1-5	CATSDADRDQPQHF	TGTGCCACCAGTGACGCCGACAGGGATCAGCCCCAGCATTTT
TRBV30	TRBD2	.	TRBJ2-2	CAWSRTSGIGELFF	TGTGCCTGGAGTCGTACTAGCGGGATCGGGGAGCTGTTTTTT
TRBV4-1	.	.	TRBJ1-4	CASSQDPREKLFF	TGCGCCAGCAGCCAAGACCCCCGGGAAAAGCTGTTTTTT
TRBV6-1	TRBD2	.	TRBJ2-1	CASSDIAGAPYNEQFF	TGTGCCAGCAGTGACATAGCGGGAGCCCCCTACAATGAGCAGTTCTTC
TRBV2	.	.	TRBJ2-5	CASSGGDSQETQYF	TGTGCCAGCAGTGGGGGAGACTCCCAAGAGACCCAGTACTTC
TRBV24-1	.	.	TRBJ1-2	CATSDPQGFNYGYTF	TGTGCCACCAGTGATCCGCAGGGATTTAACTATGGCTACACCTTC
TRBV28	.	.	TRBJ1-2	CASSPPITGTTDGYTF	TGTGCCAGCAGTCCCCCCATCACCGGGACAACCGATGGCTACACCTTC
TRBV28	TRBD1	.	TRBJ1-2	CASSYTRTGLGYTF	TGTGCCAGCAGTTACACCCGGACAGGGTTAGGCTACACCTTC
TRBV3-1/TRBV3-2	.	.	TRBJ1-6	CASSHADVSYNSPLHF	TGTGCCAGCAGCCACGCGGATGTCTCCTATAATTCACCCCTCCACTTT
TRBV9	.	.	TRBJ2-3	CASTGVGYSTDTQYF	TGTGCCAGCACCGGGGTAGGGTATAGCACAGATACGCAGTATTTT
TRBV5-1	.	few	TRBJ2-6	CASSPTGSGANVLTF	TGCGCCAGCAGCCCCACAGGCTCTGGGGCCAACGTCCTGACTTTC
TRBV2	.	once	TRBJ1-1	CASSERPSGEAFF	TGTGCCAGCAGTGAAAGGCCTTCGGGGGAAGCTTTCTTT
TRBV19	TRBD1	.	TRBJ1-1	CASSTGTGHTEAFF	TGTGCCAGTAGTACCGGGACAGGGCACACTGAAGCTTTCTTT
TRBV28	.	.	TRBJ1-2	CASSFPQGRNYGYTF	TGTGCCAGCAGTTTCCCACAGGGAAGGAATTATGGCTACACCTTC
TRBV28	.	.	TRBJ2-7	CASGGSWGNEQYF	TGTGCCAGCGGGGGGAGCTGGGGTAACGAGCAGTACTTC